These T cell receptor beta chains were read from a single sample in a study of cytomegalovirus exposure and HLA in healthy donors. Using immunoSEQ multiplex PCR, the repertoire was profiled, and TCRdb retains in-frame clones only, with some absent. In the table there are approximately 190,000 clones, approximately 81% of which are singletons. The sample taken for sequencing was PBMCs. Receptors were obtained from a man aged 45-65 years in good health and CMV-seronegative. Each CDR3 is given with its conserved first and last residue. D genes are given only for firm matches. Only some rows state a clone size, as once, few, many or a class for expanded clones.

CDR3nt | CDR3aa | j_gene | d_gene | abundance | v_gene
TGCGCCAGCAGCCGCCGGACAGGGACTTACGAGCAGTACTTC | CASSRRTGTYEQYF | TRBJ2-7 | TRBD1 | few | TRBV4-1
TGCAGCGTCTCGGCCGGGACAGGGTACGAGCAGTACTTC | CSVSAGTGYEQYF | TRBJ2-7 | TRBD1 | once | TRBV29-1
TGTGCCAGCAGCCTCGTAGCAGATACGCAGTATTTT | CASSLVADTQYF | TRBJ2-3 | - | - | TRBV5-4
TGCGCCAGCAGCTTGGAGGGCAAGAGGGCAGATACGCAGTATTTT | CASSLEGKRADTQYF | TRBJ2-3 | - | - | TRBV5-1
TGTTCCAGCAGCTCGGGGGGCTCACCTGGCCCTGAAGCTTTCTTT | CSSSSGGSPGPEAFF | TRBJ1-1 | - | - | TRBV7-9
TGTGCCAGCAGCGTCGGCGGGAGATCCTATGGCTACACCTTC | CASSVGGRSYGYTF | TRBJ1-2 | - | - | TRBV2
TGTGCCAGCAGCTTAGAGGCAGCCACTACGAGGTTC | CASSLEAATTRF | TRBJ2-7 | - | - | TRBV7-9
TGTGCCAGCAGTCGGCTTTTGACAGGCCGATCCGAAAAACTGTTTTTT | CASSRLLTGRSEKLFF | TRBJ1-4 | - | - | TRBV2
TGTGCCACCAGCAGTTCAGACATACGAATAGCCAAAAACATTCAGTACTTC | CATSSSDIRIAKNIQYF | TRBJ2-4 | - | - | TRBV15
TGTGCCAGCAGCTTAGGTCTCCCAACTAATGAAAAACTGTTTTTT | CASSLGLPTNEKLFF | TRBJ1-4 | - | - | TRBV7-9
TGTGCTAGCTGCTACCGGGATGGGGAGACCCAGTACTTC | CASCYRDGETQYF | TRBJ2-5 | - | few | TRBV7-7
TGTGCCAGCAGCCTCTCCGGAGCGGGGGATTACAATGAGCAGTTCTTC | CASSLSGAGDYNEQFF | TRBJ2-1 | TRBD2 | - | TRBV7-9
TGTGCCAGCAGCGTGGGACAGAACTACGAGCAGTACTTC | CASSVGQNYEQYF | TRBJ2-7 | TRBD1 | - | TRBV9
TGTGCCAGCAGCCCAGGGGCAACACCAACCGTCTACGAGCAGTACTTC | CASSPGATPTVYEQYF | TRBJ2-7 | - | - | TRBV9
TGTGCCAGCAGCCCTCCGGGCACAGATACGCAGTATTTT | CASSPPGTDTQYF | TRBJ2-3 | - | - | TRBV13
TGTGCCAGCTCACCACAGCGGGGGACCCAAGAGACCCAGTACTTC | CASSPQRGTQETQYF | TRBJ2-5 | TRBD2 | - | TRBV18
TGCGCCAGCAGCCAAGATAATAGAGAGACCCAGTACTTC | CASSQDNRETQYF | TRBJ2-5 | - | - | TRBV4-3
TGCGCCAGCAGCCGTGGGGGACTAGCATTTTTGGGCAATGAGCAGTTCTTC | CASSRGGLAFLGNEQFF | TRBJ2-1 | TRBD2 | - | TRBV4-1
TGCGCCAGCAGCTTCTATACGCAGTATTTT | CASSFYTQYF | TRBJ2-3 | - | - | TRBV5-1
TGTGCCAGCAGCCAAGATCCAATTAGGGGAGGGTACAACGAGCAGTACTTC | CASSQDPIRGGYNEQYF | TRBJ2-7 | TRBD2 | - | TRBV14
TGCGCCAGCAGCTTGCTGGGGCGGTCCTACGAGCAGTACTTC | CASSLLGRSYEQYF | TRBJ2-7 | - | few | TRBV5-1
TGCGCCAGCAGCCAAGGATCAGGGGGCGGCCAGCCCCAGCATTTT | CASSQGSGGGQPQHF | TRBJ1-5 | TRBD1 | - | TRBV4-3
TGCAGTGCTAGAGACAGCTACGAGCAGTACTTC | CSARDSYEQYF | TRBJ2-7 | - | few | TRBV20-1
TGTGCCAGCAGCTTAGGGGACTACTCCTACGAGCAGTACTTC | CASSLGDYSYEQYF | TRBJ2-7 | TRBD2 | - | TRBV7-6
TGTGCCAGCAGTTACCTATCGGGGAGCTATGGCTACACCTTC | CASSYLSGSYGYTF | TRBJ1-2 | - | - | TRBV6-5
TGTGCCAGCAGCTTCCCGGGCCAACCAGGGACCTACGAGCAGTACTTC | CASSFPGQPGTYEQYF | TRBJ2-7 | - | - | TRBV7-9